One sample yielded the 30 T cell receptor beta chains listed below, sequenced in a study of T cells in Graves' hyperthyroidism and ophthalmopathy. Authors of the study amplified TCR beta CDR3 regions from RNA transcripts. The TCR CDR3 was amplified in a first-round RT-PCR using the HTBI primer set. From the multiplex PCR reads, TCRdb called clonotypes with MiXCR, one entry per CDR3 protein. Of approximately 700,000 distinct CDR3 sequences listed, about 15% are singletons. The sequenced material came from blood. The receptors were sampled from a man between 18 and 29 years old with Graves' hyperthyroidism.

The sample holds many counts of this clonotype. The genes are TRBV30 and TRBJ2-2, with 9 bases fitting TRBD1. The germline V gene encodes CDR1 GTSNPN and CDR2 SVGIG (reference sequence). Trimming at V came to 1 base and at J to 7 bases, leaving 10 bases not matched to a gene. The CDR3 covers 16 residues. CDR3 coding DNA: TGTGCCTGGAGTGGATTATGGGGACAGGGTAACGGGGAGCTGTTTTTT. This encodes CAWSGLWGQGNGELFF.

The chain is built from TRBV20-1 and TRBJ2-1; no firm D call. The CDR3 is 13 amino acids. CDR1 is DFQATT, CDR2 SNEGSKA, per germline (reference sequence). V shed 0 bases and J shed 3 bases, with 6 bases lying between them. The CDR3 coding sequence is TGCAGTGCTAGAGATTTAGACTACAATGAGCAGTTCTTC. Translation gives CSARDLDYNEQFF.

There are many counts of this clonotype. The chain employs TRBV7-3 and TRBJ1-5; the D gene is possibly TRBD1 (5 bases). V gave up 6 bases and J gave up 0 bases, with 9 bases separating them. The CDR3 loop spans 14 amino acids. Per germline, CDR1 SGHTA and CDR2 FQGTGA. The CDR3 DNA reads TGTGCCAGCAGTAAGGGGTCTAGCAATCAGCCCCAGCATTTT. Its protein product is CASSKGSSNQPQHF.

Regarding this clonotype: A single base separates this from a much larger clone, so it may be a read error. For the CDR3, the DNA is TGTGCCAGCAGCCTGGGACAGGGGCACGGGGAGCCGTTTTTT. Translating gives CASSLGQGHGEPFF. The chain recombines TRBV3-1 with TRBJ2-2; TRBD1 matches at 10 bases. The CDR3 totals 14 residues. Germline V gene data show CDR1 as LGHDT and CDR2 as YNNKEL (reference sequence).

In its sample, this clonotype was seen a few times. The chain joins TRBV2 to TRBJ1-6; tentative D call: TRBD1 (5 bases). Germline CDR1 reads SNHLY; CDR2 reads FYNNEI. Between the trimmed V and J ends, which lost 7 bases and 4 bases, there was a span of 14 bases. This CDR3 has 15 amino acids. This CDR3 reads CASNPGPLYNSPLHF. The DNA for the CDR3 is TGTGCCAGCAACCCAGGGCCTCTTTATAATTCACCCCTCCACTTT.

The genes are TRBV5-1 and TRBJ1-3; maybe TRBD1 (5 bases). Germline loops: CDR1 SGHRS, CDR2 YFSETQ. V was pared by 0 bases and J by 0 bases, with 7 bases between. The CDR3 totals 15 residues. DNA for the CDR3: TGCGCCAGCAGCTTGGAGGGGCACTCTGGAAACACCATATATTTT. Translation: CASSLEGHSGNTIYF.

The gene calls are TRBV4-3 and TRBJ2-1; possibly TRBD2 for D (5 bases). The CDR3 is 14 amino acids. V lost 5 bases, J lost 5 bases, and 13 bases lay in between. Per germline, CDR1 LGHNA and CDR2 YSLEER. DNA for the CDR3: TGCGCCAGCAGCAGGAGGCCCCTAGACAATGAGCAGTTCTTC. Translation: CASSRRPLDNEQFF.

The rearrangement links TRBV5-1 to TRBJ2-7, with D uncertain. The germline gives CDR1 SGHRS, CDR2 YFSETQ. V lost 4 bases, J lost 3 bases, and 11 bases lay in between. This CDR3 has 13 amino acids. The CDR3 region has the DNA TGCGCCAGCAGCCGGACGGCCGACTACGAGCAGTACTTC. Protein: CASSRTADYEQYF.

This clonotype appeared a few times. In DNA form, the CDR3 reads TGTGCCAGCAGCTATCCCCGACTAGCGGGAGTGAATGAGCAGTTCTTC. It codes for CASSYPRLAGVNEQFF. The chain recombines TRBV11-2 with TRBJ2-1; 12 bases are a match to TRBD2. This CDR3 region has 16 residues. V dropped 4 bases and J dropped 7; count of bases not matched to a gene: 8. Germline V lookup: CDR1 SGHAT, CDR2 FQNNGV.

The V and J genes are TRBV5-5 and TRBJ2-5; a weak D match, TRBD1 (6 bases). In germline, CDR1 is SGHKS, CDR2 YYEKEE (reference sequence). V gave up 5 bases and J gave up 5 bases, with 13 bases separating them. The CDR3 is made up of 13 amino acids. CDR3 loop: CASRTQGLETQYF. The CDR3 DNA is TGTGCCAGCAGAACGCAGGGGTTGGAGACCCAGTACTTC.

This clonotype showed up many times. The V gene is TRBV28, the J gene TRBJ2-7; 8 bases line up with TRBD1. This CDR3 has 14 residues. V lost 7 bases to trimming and J lost 1 base; unmatched junction nucleotides: 6. CDR1 is MDHEN and CDR2 is SYDVKM in the germline V gene. CDR3 protein: CASTRTGQSYEQYF. For the CDR3, the DNA is TGTGCCAGCACCCGGACAGGGCAATCCTACGAGCAGTACTTC. Full variable domain (remainder filled in from reference TRBV28 and TRBJ2-7): DVKVTQSSRYLVKRTGEKVFLECVQDMDHENMFWYRQDPGLGLRLIYFSYDVKMKEKGDIPEGYSVSREKKERFSLILESASTNQTSMYLCASTRTGQSYEQYFGPGTRLTVT.

This clonotype was recorded a few times. This sequence joins TRBV7-9 and TRBJ1-6; D gene uncertain. Trimming pared 4 bases from V and 9 bases from J, leaving 10 bases between. Per germline, CDR1 SEHNR and CDR2 FQNEAQ (reference sequence). This CDR3 comprises 13 residues. The CDR3 nucleotides are TGTGCCAGCAGCTCATCCAAAGGTTCACCCCTCCACTTT. Protein product: CASSSSKGSPLHF. The whole variable domain, remainder taken from reference TRBV7-9 and TRBJ1-6, is DTGVSQNPRHKITKRGQNVTFRCDPISEHNRLYWYRQTLGQGPEFLTYFQNEAQLEKSRLLSDRFSAERPKGSFSTLEIQRTEQGDSAMYLCASSSSKGSPLHFGNGTRLTVT.

The chain couples TRBV7-2 to TRBJ2-7; D may be TRBD2 (5 bases). V was shortened by 5 bases and J by 1 base, with 15 bases between the two germline ends. Germline loops: CDR1 SGHTA, CDR2 FQGNSA. The CDR3 runs to 15 residues. The CDR3 protein is CASSSREGLSYEQYF. DNA of the CDR3: TGTGCCAGCAGCAGCAGAGAGGGTCTGTCCTACGAGCAGTACTTC.

The J gene is TRBJ1-5, the V gene TRBV4-3, with D uncertain. CDR3 size: 14 residues. The ends were cut back, 1 base at V and 7 bases at J, with 11 bases in the middle. The germline CDR1 and CDR2 sequences are LGHNA and YSLEER. CDR3 DNA: TGCGCCAGCAGCCAAGTGAAGGGAAACCAGCCCCAGCATTTT. It translates to CASSQVKGNQPQHF.

The rearrangement links TRBV4-1 to TRBJ2-3; 13 bases align to TRBD2. CDR3 length equals 16 residues. Germline CDR1 and CDR2: MGHRA and YSYEKL. The ends lost 4 bases at V and 5 bases at J; junction bases unmatched: 6. CDR3 residues: CASSRGTSGNGDTQYF. The CDR3 region has the DNA TGCGCCAGCAGCCGAGGGACTAGCGGGAATGGAGATACGCAGTATTTT.

This clonotype was picked up a small number of times. The chain recombines TRBV2 with TRBJ2-7; 10 bases map to TRBD1. The ends lost 6 bases at V and 4 bases at J; junction bases unmatched: 9. This CDR3 comprises 15 residues. Germline CDR1 and CDR2: SNHLY and FYNNEI. CDR3 bases: TGTGCCAGCAGCGAGGACAGGGGGGCTGTGTACGAGCAGTACTTC. Its protein is CASSEDRGAVYEQYF.

This clonotype occurred a few times. The chain recombines TRBV4-3 with TRBJ2-7, with D perhaps TRBD2 (5 bases). Germline loops: CDR1 LGHNA, CDR2 YSLEER. V was pared by 1 base and J by 5 bases, with 15 bases between. The CDR3 is made up of 15 amino acids. The CDR3 nucleotides read TGCGCCAGCAGCCAAGCTACCCAGCGGTTCCACGAGCAGTACTTC. The encoded protein is CASSQATQRFHEQYF.

The table lists this clonotype with many counts. The chain joins TRBV7-8 to TRBJ2-7, with TRBD2 identical over 8 bases. V gave up 0 bases and J gave up 6 bases; unmatched junction bases: 10. From germline, CDR1 is SGHVS and CDR2 FQNEAQ. The CDR3 has 16 amino acids. The CDR3 DNA sequence: TGTGCCAGCAGCTTAGCCGAGGGTAGCGGGACGACCGAGCAGTACTTC. Its protein is CASSLAEGSGTTEQYF. Full variable domain (missing parts from reference TRBV7-8 and TRBJ2-7): GAGVSQSPRYKVAKRGQDVALRCDPISGHVSLFWYQQALGQGPEFLTYFQNEAQLDKSGLPSDRFFAERPEGSVSTLKIQRTQQEDSAVYLCASSLAEGSGTTEQYFGPGTRLTVT.

This clonotype was detected many times. The V call is TRBV12-3 or TRBV12-4, the J call TRBJ1-4, with D perhaps matching TRBD1 (5 bases). V lost 8 bases and J lost 7, with 14 bases in between. This CDR3 has 13 residues. For the CDR3, the DNA is TGTGCCAGCGTCGGGGCAGTTGGTGAAAAACTGTTTTTT. Translating gives CASVGAVGEKLFF.

The chain links TRBV5-1 to TRBJ2-7, with 8 bases aligning to TRBD1. V shed 5 bases and J 2 bases; nucleotides not matched to a gene: 9. Germline V gene lookup returns CDR1 SGHRS and CDR2 YFSETQ. The CDR3 totals 15 residues. Here the CDR3 reads CASRLTGQGAYEQYF. The CDR3 coding sequence is TGCGCCAGCAGACTCACCGGACAGGGTGCCTACGAGCAGTACTTC. Full variable domain (remainder filled in from reference TRBV5-1 and TRBJ2-7): KAGVTQTPRYLIKTRGQQVTLSCSPISGHRSVSWYQQTPGQGLQFLFEYFSETQRNKGNFPGRFSGRQFSNSRSEMNVSTLELGDSALYLCASRLTGQGAYEQYFGPGTRLTVT.

This clonotype appeared many times. This chain links TRBV5-1 with TRBJ1-1; 7 bases agree with TRBD1. There are 15 residues in the CDR3. CDR1 SGHRS and CDR2 YFSETQ come from the germline V gene. Trimming removed 5 bases from V and 0 bases from J; junction bases left unmatched: 7. CDR3 DNA: TGCGCCAGCAGATCTGACAGGGATTTGAACACTGAAGCTTTCTTT. It specifies CASRSDRDLNTEAFF.

The J gene is TRBJ2-7, the V gene TRBV20-1; no definite D call. CDR1 is DFQATT and CDR2 is SNEGSKA in the germline V gene (reference sequence). Trimming shortened V by 6 bases and J by 0 bases, and 12 bases separated the two germline ends. There are 13 residues in the CDR3. The chain's CDR3 is CSASRVNSYEQYF. CDR3 DNA: TGCAGTGCCTCCAGAGTCAACTCCTACGAGCAGTACTTC.

A few counts support this clonotype. The chain is built from TRBV12-3 or TRBV12-4 and TRBJ2-2; 8 bases agree with TRBD1. V gave up 4 bases and J gave up 1 base; unmatched junction bases: 8. The CDR3 contains 17 residues. CDR3 loop: CASSSGQGLWNTGELFF. The CDR3 bases are TGTGCCAGCAGTTCCGGACAGGGCCTGTGGAACACCGGGGAGCTGTTTTTT.

This clonotype was recorded at least ten times. This chain uses TRBV7-2 with TRBJ2-7; TRBD2 matches at 10 bases. This CDR3 has 16 amino acids. Germline V lookup: CDR1 SGHTA, CDR2 FQGNSA. J was trimmed by 3 bases and V by 3 bases; bases with no gene match: 8. CDR3 protein: CASSLVSASGSYEQYF. In nucleotides, the CDR3 is TGTGCCAGCAGCTTGGTGTCTGCTAGCGGGAGCTACGAGCAGTACTTC.

Only a few counts were recorded for this clonotype. The rearrangement links TRBV12-3 or TRBV12-4 to TRBJ2-5; 7 bases line up with TRBD2. The trim removed 0 bases at V and 6 bases at J, leaving 4 bases unmatched. CDR3 length: 14 residues. The CDR3 bases are TGTGCCAGCAGTTTAGCGGGAGGGCCCCAGACCCAGTACTTC. Its translation: CASSLAGGPQTQYF.

The chain employs TRBV5-5 and TRBJ2-1; possibly TRBD2 for D (6 bases). The CDR3 loop spans 15 amino acids. Trimming removed 0 bases from V and 5 bases from J, with 12 bases in between. CDR1 and CDR2 (germline): SGHKS, YYEKEE (reference sequence). The CDR3 sequence: CASSLDGSPNNEQFF. The CDR3 bases are TGTGCCAGCAGCTTGGACGGGAGTCCCAACAATGAGCAGTTCTTC.

This clonotype was found a few times. This sequence joins TRBV2 and TRBJ2-5; 12 bases line up with TRBD2. The CDR3 consists of 15 residues. Germline CDR1 and CDR2: SNHLY and FYNNEI. Germline trimming cut 6 bases from V and 5 bases from J; bases unmatched to any gene: 7. As DNA, the CDR3 is TGTGCCAGCAGGGCCCGACTAGCGGGAGAGGAGACCCAGTACTTC. Its translation: CASRARLAGEETQYF.

The rearrangement links TRBV2 to TRBJ2-5; the match to TRBD2 covers 11 bases. This CDR3 is 16 amino acids long. Germline V gene sequence: CDR1 SNHLY, CDR2 FYNNEI. Unmatched junction bases numbered 9, after V lost 5 bases and J lost 4 bases. The CDR3 region has the DNA TGTGCCAGCAGTCTAGCTCCTAGCGGGAGGAGAGAGACCCAGTACTTC. Translated: CASSLAPSGRRETQYF.

In DNA, the CDR3 is TGTGCCAGCAGCCCCTTAGGGGGACTAGCGAGAAATTCAGATACGCAGTATTTT. This translates into CASSPLGGLARNSDTQYF. The V call is TRBV4-2, the J call TRBJ2-3, with 10 bases identical to TRBD2. The V gene end was trimmed by 4 bases and the J gene end by 4 bases; junction bases not matched to a gene: 14. The CDR3 loop spans 18 amino acids. Germline CDR1 LGHNA, CDR2 YNFKEQ.

This rearrangement joins TRBV12-5 to TRBJ2-1, with D perhaps given as TRBD1 or TRBD2 (5 bases each). V lost 5 bases to trimming and J lost 1 base, with 12 bases between them. CDR1 and CDR2 from the germline V gene are LGHNT and FRNRAP. This CDR3 is built from 15 residues. This chain's CDR3 is CASGPWDGSYNEQFF. In DNA, the CDR3 is TGTGCTAGTGGTCCCTGGGACGGTTCCTACAATGAGCAGTTCTTC. The full variable domain, in which reference TRBV12-5 and TRBJ2-1 provide the parts outside the CDR3, is DARVTQTPRHKVTEMGQEVTMRCQPILGHNTVFWYRQTMMQGLELLAYFRNRAPLDDSGMPKDRFSAEMPDATLATLKIQPSEPRDSAVYFCASGPWDGSYNEQFFGPGTRLTVL.